The rows below give T cell receptor beta chains drawn from one sample of a study of beta chain features in type 1 diabetes. The data were produced by immunoSEQ multiplex PCR, yet TCRdb's version contains in-frame clones alone and is incomplete. The table records some 250,000 clones, approximately 10% of them present only once. Source material: naive CD4+ T cells from blood. Source of these receptors: a man aged 25 to 40 with type 1 diabetes. Both conserved end residues are part of each CDR3. A D gene is named only where the DNA matches it firmly. The size of a clone is reported for some rows only, either as once, few or many, or as a class for expanded clones.

D gene	V gene	J gene	clone size	CDR3 protein	CDR3 DNA
-	TRBV6-1	TRBJ2-2	-	CASRQGGGTGELFF	TGTGCCAGCAGACAGGGTGGTGGGACCGGGGAGCTGTTTTTT
-	TRBV28	TRBJ1-4	few	CASSLGPWGEKLFF	TGTGCCAGCAGTTTGGGCCCCTGGGGCGAAAAACTGTTTTTT
-	TRBV5-1	TRBJ2-3	few	CASSSSTDTQYF	TGCGCCAGCAGCTCTAGCACAGATACGCAGTATTTT
TRBD1	TRBV7-2	TRBJ2-2	few	CASSRGQSNTGELFF	TGTGCCAGCAGCCGGGGACAGTCGAACACCGGGGAGCTGTTTTTT
-	TRBV4-1	TRBJ1-6	few	CASSQIQGLYNSPLHF	TGCGCCAGCAGCCAAATCCAGGGCCTGTATAATTCACCCCTCCACTTT
TRBD1	TRBV29-1	TRBJ1-1	few	CSVQGGLNTEAFF	TGCAGCGTGCAGGGGGGTTTGAACACTGAAGCTTTCTTT
TRBD1	TRBV14	TRBJ1-1	few	CASSQSLGTGARLRAFF	TGTGCCAGCAGCCAGTCCCTCGGGACAGGGGCCCGTCTGCGGGCTTTCTTT
TRBD2	TRBV5-1	TRBJ2-1	-	CASSLGLADYNEQFF	TGCGCCAGCAGCCTCGGGCTAGCGGACTACAATGAGCAGTTCTTC
-	TRBV7-9	TRBJ2-3	few	CASSSIVDTQYF	TGTGCCAGCAGCTCTATTGTGGATACGCAGTATTTT
-	TRBV4-3	TRBJ2-1	many	CASSQDGSLSSYNEQFF	TGCGCCAGCAGCCAAGATGGTAGCCTTAGCTCCTACAATGAGCAGTTCTTC
TRBD1	TRBV7-9	TRBJ2-1	-	CASSPSKGASYNEQFF	TGTGCCAGCAGCCCTTCTAAGGGGGCCTCCTACAATGAGCAGTTCTTC
-	TRBV9	TRBJ1-1	-	CASSETSTGQAFF	TGTGCCAGCAGCGAGACGTCGACAGGACAAGCTTTCTTT
TRBD2	TRBV5-4	TRBJ2-5	few	CASSPRLAGMETQYF	TGTGCCAGCAGCCCGAGACTAGCGGGGATGGAGACCCAGTACTTC
TRBD1	TRBV7-9	TRBJ1-2	-	CASSQTGSYGYTF	TGTGCCAGCAGCCAGACAGGGTCCTATGGCTACACCTTC
-	TRBV9	TRBJ1-1	-	CASSPIRSGGDAEAFF	TGTGCCAGCAGCCCTATCCGCAGCGGGGGAGACGCTGAAGCTTTCTTT
TRBD2	TRBV7-2	TRBJ2-3	-	CASSLTRSGDWDTQYF	TGTGCCAGCAGCTTAACGCGAAGCGGGGATTGGGATACGCAGTATTTT
TRBD2	TRBV19	TRBJ2-7	few	CASSISGPITYEQYF	TGTGCCAGTAGTATTAGCGGGCCTATTACCTACGAGCAGTACTTC
-	TRBV6-5	TRBJ2-5	few	CASSYSRVQETQYF	TGTGCCAGCAGTTACTCGAGAGTGCAAGAGACCCAGTACTTC
TRBD1	TRBV7-3	TRBJ2-1	few	CASSLNRGPNEQFF	TGTGCCAGCAGCTTAAACAGGGGACCGAATGAGCAGTTCTTC
-	TRBV9	TRBJ1-1	few	CASSVVNQGAFF	TGTGCCAGCAGCGTGGTAAATCAGGGGGCTTTCTTT
-	TRBV27	TRBJ2-5	few	CASSPPRQGRTETQYF	TGTGCCAGCAGTCCCCCGAGGCAGGGCCGGACAGAGACCCAGTACTTC
TRBD2	TRBV5-4	TRBJ2-5	few	CASSSVVTSGGLLETQYF	TGTGCCAGCAGCTCAGTCGTGACTAGCGGGGGGCTGCTGGAGACCCAGTACTTC
-	TRBV29-1	TRBJ2-7	few	CSVGAGPPYEQYF	TGCAGCGTTGGGGCGGGTCCTCCCTACGAGCAGTACTTC
TRBD2	TRBV5-1	TRBJ2-7	few	CASSRGGILSYEQYF	TGCGCCAGCAGCCGGGGGGGCATTCTCTCCTACGAGCAGTACTTC
-	TRBV9	TRBJ2-3	few	CASSVGETSDTQYF	TGTGCCAGCAGCGTAGGCGAGACTTCCGATACGCAGTATTTT
-	TRBV4-1	TRBJ1-6	few	CASSPWDINSPLHF	TGCGCCAGCAGCCCCTGGGACATAAATTCACCCCTCCACTTT
TRBD1	TRBV7-9	TRBJ1-1	-	CASSVRDSYTEAFF	TGTGCCAGCAGCGTCCGGGACAGTTACACTGAAGCTTTCTTT
-	TRBV7-3	TRBJ2-2	few	CASSPRGPAGTGELFF	TGTGCCAGCAGCCCTCGGGGCCCAGCGGGCACCGGGGAGCTGTTTTTT
TRBD1	TRBV6-1	TRBJ1-2	-	CASSDQTGENYGYTF	TGTGCCAGCAGTGACCAGACAGGGGAGAACTATGGCTACACCTTC
TRBD1	TRBV27	TRBJ2-7	-	CASSYTRDRCPF	TGTGCCAGCAGTTACACGAGGGACAGGTGCCCCTTT